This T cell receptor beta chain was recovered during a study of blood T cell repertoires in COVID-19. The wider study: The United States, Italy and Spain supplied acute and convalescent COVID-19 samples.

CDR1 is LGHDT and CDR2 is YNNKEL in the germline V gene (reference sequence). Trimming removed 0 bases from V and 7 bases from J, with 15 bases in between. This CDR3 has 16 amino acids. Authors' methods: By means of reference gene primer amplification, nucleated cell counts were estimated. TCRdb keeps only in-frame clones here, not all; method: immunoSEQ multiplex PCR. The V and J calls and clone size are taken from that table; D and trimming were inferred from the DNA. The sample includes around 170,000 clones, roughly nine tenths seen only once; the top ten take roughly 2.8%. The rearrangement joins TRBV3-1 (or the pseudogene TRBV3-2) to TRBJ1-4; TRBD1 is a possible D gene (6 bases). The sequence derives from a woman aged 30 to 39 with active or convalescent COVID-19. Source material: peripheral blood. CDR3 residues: CASSQDRGGLGEKLFF. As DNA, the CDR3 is TGTGCCAGCAGCCAAGACCGGGGGGGGCTCGGTGAAAAACTGTTTTTT.